This T cell receptor (beta chain) was identified during a study of CD8+CD57+ T cells in acquired aplastic anemia. TCR beta VDJ combinations and CDR3 sequences were profiled from genomic DNA. Via MiXCR, TCRdb re-called the reads, giving one row per CDR3 protein. In the table there are under 200,000 distinct CDR3 sequences, roughly 48% of which are singletons. Patients who underwent sequencing had shown CD8+CD57+ cell expansion by flow cytometry. Germline V CDR1 and CDR2: ENHRY, SYGVKD. This CDR3 is 13 amino acids long. The V and J ends lost 6 bases and 4 bases respectively, with 12 bases between them. The sequence was obtained from a human donor with aplastic anemia. The rearrangement uses TRBV10-3 and TRBJ1-1; possible D gene TRBD1, 5 bases. Sequencing was carried out using sorted CD4+, CD8+, or CD8+CD57+ T cells (not recorded which) from PBMCs. CDR3 DNA: TGTGCCATCAGGGGGGAGGGGATCACTGAAGCTTTCTTT. Translating gives CAIRGEGITEAFF.